The 13 T cell receptor beta chains presented below share a single source sample, sequenced in a study of blood T cell repertoires in COVID-19. Sequencing used immunoSEQ multiplex PCR; TCRdb keeps in-frame clones, though not all of them. Found here are over 25,000 clones, around 80% of them singletons; the top ten hold 42%. The specimen was peripheral blood. The source of these receptors is a woman of 80 years or more with acute or convalescent COVID-19.

This chain joins TRBV6-6 and TRBJ1-4; a possible D gene is TRBD1 (6 bases). The CDR3 is 13 residues long. Trimming cost V 3 bases and J 7 bases, with 9 bases left between them. Germline CDR1 reads MNHNY; CDR2 reads SVGAGI (reference sequence). CDR3 residues: CASSYSDSEKLFF. The CDR3 DNA is TGTGCCAGCAGTTATTCGGACAGTGAAAAACTGTTTTTT.

The chain is built from TRBV2 and TRBJ2-7; perhaps TRBD2 as D (5 bases). Trimming pared 6 bases from V and 4 bases from J, leaving 10 bases between. Germline assignment: CDR1 SNHLY and CDR2 FYNNEI. CDR3 length: 12 amino acids. The CDR3 sequence: CASSSSGYEQYF. CDR3 bases: TGTGCCAGCAGCTCCTCGGGGTACGAGCAGTACTTC.

The chain has TRBV4-1 and TRBJ2-7; 10 bases line up with TRBD1. The ends lost 4 bases at V and 3 bases at J; junction bases unmatched: 6. The CDR3 runs to 15 residues. Germline V CDR1 and CDR2: MGHRA, YSYEKL. The CDR3 spells CASSPGQGVGYEQYF. The CDR3 DNA reads TGCGCCAGCAGCCCCGGACAGGGGGTGGGCTACGAGCAGTACTTC.

J is TRBJ1-2 and V is TRBV28; a possible D gene is TRBD1 (5 bases). The V and J ends lost 5 bases and 8 bases respectively, with 12 bases between them. Germline V gene lookup returns CDR1 MDHEN and CDR2 SYDVKM. The length of the CDR3 is 12 residues. The CDR3 coding sequence is TGTGCCAGCAGTCTAGGGGTAAGGGGCTACACCTTC. This translates into CASSLGVRGYTF.

This chain uses TRBV28 with TRBJ1-2, with unresolved D. Germline assignment: CDR1 MDHEN and CDR2 SYDVKM. CDR3 length: 15 residues. Deletions cut 5 bases from V and 5 bases from J, with 18 bases between. Written as DNA, the CDR3 is TGTGCCAGCAGTCCCCTCGGGAGGAGGAGTTATGGCTACACCTTC. This encodes CASSPLGRRSYGYTF.

J is TRBJ2-7 and V is TRBV3-1 (or the pseudogene TRBV3-2); TRBD1 aligns across 9 bases. Trimming removed 6 bases from V and 7 bases from J; junction bases left unmatched: 7. Looked up from germline, CDR1 is LGHDT and CDR2 is YNNKEL (reference sequence). The CDR3 covers 13 residues. CDR3 bases: TGTGCCAGCAGTCTACAGGGGGCGGGGGAGCAGTACTTC. It is translated as CASSLQGAGEQYF.

This chain uses TRBV15 with TRBJ2-5; tentatively, D is TRBD2 (5 bases). Per germline, CDR1 LNHNV and CDR2 YYDKDF (reference sequence). CDR3 length: 13 residues. V dropped 1 base and J dropped 6 bases, with 9 bases sitting between them. DNA for the CDR3: TGTGCCACCAGCAGAGGACCGGGGAAGACCCAGTACTTC. This sequence encodes CATSRGPGKTQYF.

This clone showed up just a few times. The chain has TRBV6-5 and TRBJ1-6; a possible D gene is TRBD1 (6 bases). CDR1 is MNHEY and CDR2 is SVGAGI in the germline V gene. The V and J ends lost 5 bases and 7 bases respectively, with 12 bases between them. The CDR3 consists of 14 residues. The CDR3 DNA reads as TGTGCCAGCAGTCCGGACAGAAGGAATTCACCCCTCCACTTT. Translated: CASSPDRRNSPLHF.

The V and J genes are TRBV27 and TRBJ2-1, with 10 bases matching TRBD2. Germline V CDR1 and CDR2: MNHEY, SMNVEV (reference sequence). With V trimmed by 9 bases and J by 10 bases, 12 bases remained unmatched. This CDR3 is built from 14 residues. The CDR3 reads CASQTLAGAGEQFF. The CDR3 DNA reads TGTGCCAGTCAGACCCTAGCGGGGGCGGGCGAGCAGTTCTTC.

V usage is TRBV18 and J usage is TRBJ1-3; no reliable D call. In germline, CDR1 is KGHSH, CDR2 LQKENI. V lost 1 base and J 3 bases, leaving 10 bases between the germline ends. This CDR3 region has 15 residues. The CDR3 region is CASSPQLGGGNTIYF. The CDR3 DNA reads as TGTGCCAGCTCACCACAGCTGGGAGGTGGAAACACCATATATTTT.

J is TRBJ1-2 and V is TRBV5-5, with D unresolved. V lost 6 bases and J 7 bases, leaving 19 bases between the germline ends. The CDR3 is 14 amino acids. Germline assignment: CDR1 SGHKS and CDR2 YYEKEE (reference sequence). The CDR3 region is CASTPPLVGGGYTF. As DNA, the CDR3 is TGTGCCAGCACCCCCCCATTGGTGGGAGGTGGCTACACCTTC.

This chain connects TRBV2 to TRBJ2-7; 10 nucleotides align to TRBD2. Germline values: CDR1 SNHLY, CDR2 FYNNEI. The CDR3 spans 14 residues. Trimming removed 7 bases from V and 7 bases from J; junction bases left unmatched: 10. The CDR3: CASKVSSGSNEQYF. CDR3 DNA: TGTGCCAGCAAGGTTTCTAGCGGGAGTAATGAGCAGTACTTC. The variable domain in full, with the rest retrieved from reference TRBV2 and TRBJ2-7, is EPEVTQTPSHQVTQMGQEVILRCVPISNHLYFYWYRQILGQKVEFLVSFYNNEISEKSEIFDDQFSVERPDGSNFTLKIRSTKLEDSAMYFCASKVSSGSNEQYFGPGTRLTVT.

The chain recombines TRBV7-9 with TRBJ1-2; 7 positions match TRBD1. CDR3 length: 15 amino acids. Unmatched junction bases numbered 10, after V lost 5 bases and J lost 4 bases. CDR1 is SEHNR and CDR2 is FQNEAQ in the germline V gene (reference sequence). CDR3 sequence (DNA): TGTGCCAGCAGCCCAGGGACAGTTGGATCCTATGGCTACACCTTC. Encoded protein: CASSPGTVGSYGYTF.